These 13 T cell receptor beta chains originate from one sample sequenced in a study of cytomegalovirus exposure and HLA in healthy donors. Researchers ran the PCR with 60 Vbeta and 13 Jbeta primers. Data came from immunoSEQ multiplex PCR; TCRdb stores just in-frame clones and leaves some out. This repertoire shows a few hundred thousand clones, roughly 91% found once; its top ten account for 1.5% to 2%. Specimen: PBMCs. The receptor set was obtained from a girl aged 2 to 9 in good health and CMV-seronegative.

This chain connects TRBV6-5 to TRBJ2-3, with a possible D match to TRBD2 (7 bases). The V end was cut by 6 bases, the J end by 3 bases, with 16 bases between. Per the germline V gene, CDR1 is MNHEY and CDR2 is SVGAGI. The CDR3 contains 15 residues. In DNA, the CDR3 is TGTGCCAGCAGAAGGGGGGGGGTAAGAACAGATACGCAGTATTTT. This codes for CASRRGGVRTDTQYF.

The table lists this clone with a count of one. This rearrangement joins TRBV5-1 to TRBJ2-4, with a possible D match to TRBD2 (5 bases). The V gene's germline CDR1 is SGHRS and CDR2 YFSETQ. This CDR3 comprises 14 residues. V gave up 9 bases and J gave up 8 bases, with 21 bases separating them. The CDR3 protein is CATRRTSKRDIQYF. The CDR3 DNA is TGCGCCACCCGGCGGACTTCCAAGAGGGACATTCAGTACTTC.

The chain combines TRBV2 with TRBJ2-7; TRBD1 aligns across 10 bases. Germline values: CDR1 SNHLY, CDR2 FYNNEI. The CDR3 is made up of 15 amino acids. J was trimmed by 3 bases and V by 11 bases; bases with no gene match: 13. The DNA for the CDR3 is TGTGCCGCCAGCAGGACCGGGACAGGGGACTACGAGCAGTACTTC. Encoded protein: CAASRTGTGDYEQYF. Looking up the rest from reference TRBV2 and TRBJ2-7 gives the full variable domain: EPEVTQTPSHQVTQMGQEVILRCVPISNHLYFYWYRQILGQKVEFLVSFYNNEISEKSEIFDDQFSVERPDGSNFTLKIRSTKLEDSAMYFCAASRTGTGDYEQYFGPGTRLTVT.

V gene TRBV11-3 combines with J gene TRBJ2-1; 8 bases fit TRBD2. V lost 1 base to trimming and J lost 3 bases; unmatched junction nucleotides: 5. Per germline, CDR1 SGHNT and CDR2 YENEEA. This CDR3 has 16 residues. Written as DNA, the CDR3 is TGTGCCAGCAGCTTAGGGGCGGGAGGAGTCTACAATGAGCAGTTCTTC. Translated: CASSLGAGGVYNEQFF.

Here the CDR3 reads CASSSRGGTDTQYF. CDR3 sequence (DNA): TGTGCCAGCAGCTCCCGGGGGGGCACAGATACGCAGTATTTT. The chain has TRBV13 and TRBJ2-3; TRBD2 matches at 7 bases. V lost 4 bases to trimming and J lost 1 base; unmatched junction nucleotides: 2. Germline V gene data show CDR1 as PRHDT and CDR2 as FYEKMQ (reference sequence). This CDR3 is built from 14 residues.

As to this clone: Within the sample, other DNA sequences also encode this same CDR3. Written as DNA, the CDR3 is TGTGCCAGCAGCTCCGGGACAGGAATTGGCTACACCTTC. This translates into CASSSGTGIGYTF. This chain links TRBV7-9 with TRBJ1-2, with 8 bases aligning to TRBD1. The CDR3 covers 13 residues. Trimming at V came to 4 bases and at J to 7 bases, leaving 5 bases not matched to a gene. CDR1 and CDR2 from the germline V gene are SEHNR and FQNEAQ (reference sequence).

The chain employs TRBV4-1 and TRBJ2-1, with 13 bases aligning to TRBD2. V shed 2 bases, J shed 5 bases, and the junction held 3 bases outside the gene matches. CDR1 is MGHRA, CDR2 YSYEKL, per germline. The CDR3 has 16 amino acids. CDR3 protein: CASSQSGLAGNNEQFF. Written as DNA, the CDR3 is TGCGCCAGCAGCCAATCGGGACTAGCGGGGAACAATGAGCAGTTCTTC.

The DNA for the CDR3 is TGTGCCAGCAGCTCAGGGAAGGGGGACCTGAACACTGAAGCTTTCTTT. Encoded protein: CASSSGKGDLNTEAFF. The chain couples TRBV7-3 to TRBJ1-1, with a weak D call TRBD1 (6 bases). Germline-derived CDR1 and CDR2 are SGHTA and FQGTGA. The CDR3 runs to 16 residues. V lost 4 bases, J lost 0 bases, and 15 bases lay in between.

CDR3 residues: CASSARQGNSPLHF. CDR3 DNA sequence: TGTGCCAGCAGCGCCCGACAGGGGAATTCACCCCTCCACTTT. This rearrangement joins TRBV6-1 to TRBJ1-6; 8 nucleotides align to TRBD1. The V and J ends lost 6 bases and 7 bases, in that order; junction bases with no gene match: 5. There are 14 residues in the CDR3. Germline loops: CDR1 MNHNS, CDR2 SASEGT.

Notes on this clone: This sample includes further DNA sequences coding for the same CDR3. V gene TRBV27 combines with J gene TRBJ2-7; 10 bases line up with TRBD2. This CDR3 has 15 residues. The ends lost 1 base at V and 1 base at J; junction bases unmatched: 1. Germline CDR1 reads MNHEY; CDR2 reads SMNVEV (reference sequence). Written as DNA, the CDR3 is TGTGCCAGCAGTTTATTAGCGGGAGGTTCCTACGAGCAGTACTTC. Translation gives CASSLLAGGSYEQYF.

The chain joins TRBV13 to TRBJ1-5; TRBD1 agrees at 9 bases. CDR1 is PRHDT and CDR2 is FYEKMQ in the germline V gene (reference sequence). The J segment lost 4 bases and the V segment lost 3 bases, leaving 1 base of the junction unmatched. The CDR3 extends over 14 amino acids. The CDR3 DNA reads TGTGCCAGCAGCTTTGGACAGGGGAATCAGCCCCAGCATTTT. Amino acid sequence: CASSFGQGNQPQHF. Using reference TRBV13 and TRBJ1-5 for the parts outside the CDR3, the full variable domain is AAGVIQSPRHLIKEKRETATLKCYPIPRHDTVYWYQQGPGQDPQFLISFYEKMQSDKGSIPDRFSAQQFSDYHSELNMSSLELGDSALYFCASSFGQGNQPQHFGDGTRLSIL.

This clone was seen only a few times. The chain employs TRBV10-2 and TRBJ2-7, with D uncertain. The CDR3 has 11 amino acids. Germline assignment: CDR1 WSHSY and CDR2 SAAADI. V lost 4 bases and J lost 6, with 7 bases in between. The CDR3 DNA reads TGCGCCAGCAGTGTGCGTTGCGAGCAGTACTTC. This codes for CASSVRCEQYF.

This chain uses TRBV12-5 with TRBJ2-1; possibly TRBD2 for D (6 bases). The CDR3 spans 16 residues. Per germline, CDR1 LGHNT and CDR2 FRNRAP. V was pared by 7 bases and J by 0 bases, with 16 bases between. The CDR3 loop reads CASVRGGAGSYNEQFF. DNA for the CDR3: TGTGCTAGTGTTCGAGGCGGGGCGGGCTCCTACAATGAGCAGTTCTTC. Variable domain in full (rest from reference TRBV12-5 and TRBJ2-1): DARVTQTPRHKVTEMGQEVTMRCQPILGHNTVFWYRQTMMQGLELLAYFRNRAPLDDSGMPKDRFSAEMPDATLATLKIQPSEPRDSAVYFCASVRGGAGSYNEQFFGPGTRLTVL.